This T cell receptor (beta chain) stems from a study of cytomegalovirus exposure and HLA in healthy donors. PCR primers comprised 60 Vbeta and 13 Jbeta primers. Sequencing was performed with immunoSEQ multiplex PCR; in TCRdb, only in-frame clones are kept and a portion is missing. Of approximately 56,000 clones listed, roughly 70% are singletons. V shed 5 bases, J shed 1 base, and the junction held 7 bases outside the gene matches. CDR3 size: 15 residues. Germline V gene data show CDR1 as MNHNS and CDR2 as SASEGT. The receptor's source is a woman aged 50 to 65 in good health and CMV-seropositive. The specimen sequenced was PBMCs. The chain employs TRBV6-1 and TRBJ2-7; 8 bases are shared with TRBD2. For the CDR3, the DNA is TGTGCCAGCAGTCCTTTCGGGACTAGTTCCTACGAGCAGTACTTC. Its protein is CASSPFGTSSYEQYF.